This passage covers 21 T cell receptor beta chains from one sample sequenced in a study of cytomegalovirus exposure and HLA in healthy donors. PCR involved 60 Vbeta and 13 Jbeta primers. The table came from immunoSEQ multiplex PCR; TCRdb's copy has only in-frame clones and leaves some out. The table lists 100,000 to 150,000 clones, about 8% of them singletons. The sequencing sample was made of PBMCs. These receptors originate from a woman in her forties in good health and CMV-seropositive.

The rearrangement uses TRBV6-4 and TRBJ2-3, with 10 bases matching TRBD2. CDR1 and CDR2 (germline): MRHNA, SNTAGT. Losses at the gene ends were 2 bases for V and 1 base for J; bases not matched to a gene: 3. This CDR3 has 16 residues. In DNA form, the CDR3 reads TGTGCCAGCAGTGACACTAGCGGGACGGGCACAGATACGCAGTATTTT. Protein product: CASSDTSGTGTDTQYF.

V and J are TRBV5-6 and TRBJ1-5; D may be TRBD1 (5 bases). The germline V and J ends were trimmed by 3 bases and 0 bases, with 16 bases remaining between them. Germline assignment: CDR1 SGHDT and CDR2 YYEEEE. This CDR3 contains 17 residues. The CDR3 is CASSSGQGDYSNQPQHF. CDR3 bases: TGTGCCAGCAGCTCCGGTCAAGGGGACTATAGCAATCAGCCCCAGCATTTT.

V usage is TRBV5-4 and J usage is TRBJ2-7; 9 bases line up with TRBD1. The germline gives CDR1 SGHNT, CDR2 YYREEE (reference sequence). The V gene end was trimmed by 4 bases and the J gene end by 1 base; junction bases not matched to a gene: 6. The CDR3 length is 15 residues. The DNA for the CDR3 is TGTGCCAGCAGCGGGGGACAGGGAGGGTCCTACGAGCAGTACTTC. Its translation: CASSGGQGGSYEQYF.

This chain uses TRBV28 with TRBJ1-4; 9 nucleotides align to TRBD1. This CDR3 spans 15 amino acids. Germline V gene lookup returns CDR1 MDHEN and CDR2 SYDVKM. V gave up 5 bases and J gave up 8 bases; unmatched junction bases: 9. The chain's CDR3 is CASSQRTGVLEKLFF. The CDR3 DNA sequence: TGTGCCAGCAGTCAACGGACAGGGGTTTTAGAAAAACTGTTTTTT.

This clone occurred a few times. This sample includes further DNA sequences coding for the same CDR3. The chain recombines TRBV6-5 with TRBJ1-3; no reliable D call. V was shortened by 6 bases and J by 1 base, with 10 bases between the two germline ends. This CDR3 comprises 14 residues. CDR1 and CDR2 from the germline V gene are MNHEY and SVGAGI. Here the CDR3 DNA reads TGTGCCAGCAGCCGACTGGTATCTGGAAACACCATATATTTT. Protein sequence: CASSRLVSGNTIYF.

The genes are TRBV10-1 and TRBJ2-3, with a possible D match to TRBD1 (6 bases). CDR1 is WNHNN and CDR2 is SYGVQD in the germline V gene (reference sequence). There are 13 residues in the CDR3. Trimming pared 6 bases from V and 2 bases from J, leaving 9 bases between. This chain's CDR3 is CASRDSSTDTQYF. DNA for the CDR3: TGCGCCAGCAGGGACAGCTCCACAGATACGCAGTATTTT.

Concerning this clone itself: Other DNA sequences in the same sample also yield this CDR3. V is TRBV2 and J is TRBJ1-2; TRBD1 is a possible D gene (5 bases). V lost 6 bases, J lost 4 bases, and 9 bases lay in between. The CDR3 extends over 12 amino acids. Germline-derived CDR1 and CDR2 are SNHLY and FYNNEI. The CDR3 reads CASSGQAYGYTF. In DNA, the CDR3 is TGTGCCAGCAGCGGACAAGCCTATGGCTACACCTTC.

This clone has more than one count but fewer than ten. V gene TRBV11-3 combines with J gene TRBJ2-3, with 10 bases aligning to TRBD2. CDR1 is SGHNT, CDR2 YENEEA, per germline. V lost 2 bases to trimming and J lost 2 bases; unmatched junction nucleotides: 1. The CDR3 has 15 amino acids. As DNA, the CDR3 is TGTGCCAGCAGCTTAACTAGCGGGGTCACAGATACGCAGTATTTT. Protein: CASSLTSGVTDTQYF.

V is TRBV10-2 and J is TRBJ2-7; 9 bases fit TRBD1. From germline, CDR1 is WSHSY and CDR2 SAAADI. This CDR3 contains 16 residues. V was pared by 3 bases and J by 2 bases, with 8 bases of the junction left unmatched. The CDR3 spells CASSEWGQGRPYEQYF. DNA of the CDR3: TGCGCCAGCAGTGAATGGGGACAGGGTCGCCCCTACGAGCAGTACTTC.

This clone has only a few counts. The chain uses TRBV7-9 and TRBJ1-2; 12 bases are a match to TRBD1. The CDR3 has 15 residues. The junction had 5 bases not matched to a gene; V was cut back by 3 bases and J by 6 bases. Germline V CDR1 and CDR2: SEHNR, FQNEAQ (reference sequence). CDR3 sequence: CASSLAGTGGDGYTF. The CDR3 region has the DNA TGTGCCAGCAGCTTGGCGGGGACAGGGGGCGATGGCTACACCTTC.

The rearrangement joins TRBV2 to TRBJ2-6, with D perhaps matching TRBD1 (6 bases). CDR3 length: 15 amino acids. The germline V and J ends were trimmed by 4 bases and 0 bases, with 7 bases remaining between them. CDR1 and CDR2 (germline): SNHLY, FYNNEI. CDR3 coding DNA: TGTGCCAGCAGTGGAGGGGGCTCTGGGGCCAACGTCCTGACTTTC. It is translated as CASSGGGSGANVLTF.

This rearrangement joins TRBV6-5 to TRBJ2-4; 7 bases are a match to TRBD1. The CDR3 length is 13 residues. CDR1 and CDR2 from the germline V gene are MNHEY and SVGAGI. J gave up 7 bases and V 6 bases, and 6 bases lay outside the gene matches. CDR3 DNA sequence: TGTGCCAGCAGGTCTACAGGGGCCAACATTCAGTACTTC. Protein sequence: CASRSTGANIQYF.

This rearrangement joins TRBV30 to TRBJ2-1; TRBD2 agrees at 8 bases. CDR3 length: 13 amino acids. Germline CDR1 GTSNPN, CDR2 SVGIG (reference sequence). V lost 2 bases, J lost 9 bases, and 6 bases stayed unmatched. CDR3 nucleotides: TGTGCCTGGAGTTCGGGGGGGGGCGGTGAGCAGTTCTTC. It encodes CAWSSGGGGEQFF. Based on the CDR3 plus reference TRBV30 and TRBJ2-1, the full variable domain is SQTIHQWPATLVQPVGSPLSLECTVEGTSNPNLYWYRQAAGRGLQLLFYSVGIGQISSEVPQNLSASRPQDRQFILSSKKLLLSDSGFYLCAWSSGGGGEQFFGPGTRLTVL.

The rearrangement joins TRBV15 to TRBJ2-1, with a tentative D call TRBD1 (5 bases). V was trimmed by 1 base and J by 2 bases, leaving 9 bases between them. The germline V gene encodes CDR1 LNHNV and CDR2 YYDKDF (reference sequence). The CDR3 totals 15 residues. CDR3 nucleotides: TGTGCCACCAGCAGAGGACAACAGGCCTACAATGAGCAGTTCTTC. This encodes CATSRGQQAYNEQFF. The whole variable domain, filled in from reference TRBV15 and TRBJ2-1, reads DAMVIQNPRYQVTQFGKPVTLSCSQTLNHNVMYWYQQKSSQAPKLLFHYYDKDFNNEADTPDNFQSRRPNTSFCFLDIRSPGLGDTAMYLCATSRGQQAYNEQFFGPGTRLTVL.

The chain carries TRBV28 and TRBJ2-7; 10 bases line up with TRBD1. After removal of 3 bases from V and 1 base from J, the junction contained 9 bases not matched to a gene. From germline, CDR1 is MDHEN and CDR2 SYDVKM. The CDR3 totals 17 residues. The CDR3 region is CASSFSRQGAKSYEQYF. CDR3 sequence (DNA): TGTGCCAGCAGTTTCTCCAGACAGGGGGCTAAGTCCTACGAGCAGTACTTC.

This clone was seen a handful of times. This sequence joins TRBV7-9 and TRBJ2-2, with 8 bases that match TRBD1. Germline-derived CDR1 and CDR2 are SEHNR and FQNEAQ (reference sequence). V shed 5 bases, J shed 10 bases, and the junction held 24 bases outside the gene matches. The CDR3 length is 19 residues. The CDR3 DNA reads TGTGCCAGCAGCGGTCAAATGGACAGGGCGTTCAGTAATATGGAGGAGCTGTTTTTT. Translated: CASSGQMDRAFSNMEELFF.

The gene calls are TRBV19 and TRBJ2-5; possibly TRBD1 for D (7 bases). Germline V gene lookup returns CDR1 LNHDA and CDR2 SQIVND (reference sequence). This CDR3 comprises 13 residues. Trimming removed 7 bases from V and 4 bases from J, with 13 bases in between. The CDR3 DNA sequence: TGTGCCAGTACCTCCCAGGGGGGAGAGACCCAGTACTTC. It yields the protein CASTSQGGETQYF.

This chain links TRBV11-2 with TRBJ2-5; 15 positions match TRBD2. The germline gives CDR1 SGHAT, CDR2 FQNNGV. With 2 bases clipped from V and 1 base from J, the junction kept 5 bases outside the gene matches. This CDR3 contains 18 residues. The CDR3: CASSLRGLAGGIQETQYF. DNA of the CDR3: TGTGCCAGCAGCTTACGGGGACTAGCGGGGGGAATCCAAGAGACCCAGTACTTC. The whole variable domain, remainder taken from reference TRBV11-2 and TRBJ2-5, is EAGVAQSPRYKIIEKRQSVAFWCNPISGHATLYWYQQILGQGPKLLIQFQNNGVVDDSQLPKDRFSAERLKGVDSTLKIQPAKLEDSAVYLCASSLRGLAGGIQETQYFGPGTRLLVL.

The CDR3 region is CASSSSGQGAGEQFF. The CDR3 nucleotides are TGTGCCAGCAGTTCCTCGGGACAGGGGGCCGGTGAGCAGTTCTTC. V is TRBV27 and J is TRBJ2-1; 12 bases fit TRBD1. This CDR3 has 15 amino acids. Germline V lookup: CDR1 MNHEY, CDR2 SMNVEV (reference sequence). V lost 4 bases, J lost 9 bases, and 7 bases stayed unmatched.

This clone has a handful of counts. The rearrangement joins TRBV2 to TRBJ1-2; D may be TRBD1 (6 bases). Germline lookup yields CDR1 SNHLY and CDR2 FYNNEI. Trimming cost V 6 bases and J 8 bases, with 19 bases left between them. This CDR3 is built from 14 residues. CDR3 residues: CASSPRDIRVGYTF. CDR3 bases: TGTGCCAGCAGCCCCAGGGACATCCGTGTCGGCTACACCTTC.

This rearrangement joins TRBV6-6 to TRBJ2-5; 8 positions match TRBD1. The ends lost 5 bases at V and 5 bases at J; junction bases unmatched: 4. Germline V gives CDR1 MNHNY, CDR2 SVGAGI (reference sequence). The CDR3 covers 13 residues. The CDR3 DNA is TGTGCCAGCAGTCGACAGGGGCCGGAGACCCAGTACTTC. As protein: CASSRQGPETQYF.